This TCR beta chain comes out of a study of cytomegalovirus exposure and HLA in healthy donors. The PCR ran on 60 Vbeta and 13 Jbeta primers. Here immunoSEQ multiplex PCR was the method, and the copy in TCRdb shows in-frame clones only, minus some. The sample has some 160,000 clones, more than 65% seen once. CDR1 is SGHTS and CDR2 is YDEGEE in the germline V gene. The CDR3 covers 15 residues. The trim removed 4 bases at V and 4 bases at J, leaving 7 bases unmatched. This TCR was recovered from a woman aged 25 to 39 in good health and CMV-seronegative. Sequencing was carried out using PBMCs. The chain carries TRBV5-8 and TRBJ2-5, with 10 nucleotides matching TRBD1. CDR3 coding DNA: TGTGCCAGCAGCCTGACAGGGGGCGCAGGAGAGACCCAGTACTTC. This encodes CASSLTGGAGETQYF.